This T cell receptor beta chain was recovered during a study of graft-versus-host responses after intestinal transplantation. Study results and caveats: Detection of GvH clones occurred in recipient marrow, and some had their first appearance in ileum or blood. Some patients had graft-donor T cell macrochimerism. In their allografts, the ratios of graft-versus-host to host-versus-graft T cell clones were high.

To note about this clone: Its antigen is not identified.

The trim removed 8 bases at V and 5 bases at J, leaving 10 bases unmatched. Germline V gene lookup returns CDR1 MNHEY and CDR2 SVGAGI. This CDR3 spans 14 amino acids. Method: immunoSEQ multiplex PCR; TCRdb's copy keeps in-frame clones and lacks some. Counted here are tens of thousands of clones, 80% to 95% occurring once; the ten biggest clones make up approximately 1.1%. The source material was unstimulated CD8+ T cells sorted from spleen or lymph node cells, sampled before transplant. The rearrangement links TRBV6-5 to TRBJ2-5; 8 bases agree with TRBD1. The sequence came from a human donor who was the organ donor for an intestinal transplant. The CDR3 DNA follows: TGTGCCAGCGCCTCAGGGGGCGCGCGGGAGACCCAGTACTTC. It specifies CASASGGARETQYF.